This T cell receptor beta chain is from a study of shared clonotypes between healthy human individuals. In the naive CD8 group, cells lacked CD45RO and were positively selected for CCR7, so terminally differentiated effector memory CD45RA+ cells were left out. The count of this clone is one. Assay: immunoSEQ multiplex PCR; the TCRdb copy retains only in-frame clones and omits some. This sample has about 2.1 million clones, with 93% found just once. V lost 6 bases, J lost 4 bases, and 15 bases lay in between. The length of the CDR3 is 15 residues. Looked up from germline, CDR1 is ENHRY and CDR2 is SYGVKD.

The receptor was isolated from a man between 18 and 29 years old in good health. Some clones in this sample may be carry-over from other donors' samples. Sequenced: naive CD8+ T cells from PBMCs. V and J are TRBV10-3 and TRBJ2-2, with D possibly TRBD1 on 6 matching bases. The CDR3 is CAIRRQEWGTGELFF. The CDR3 coding sequence is TGTGCCATCAGAAGACAGGAATGGGGCACCGGGGAGCTGTTTTTT.